The clone carrying this T cell receptor (beta chain) came up once. Its specificity is not known. The data are from a study of cytomegalovirus exposure and HLA in healthy donors. Whole-study findings and limits: A prior analysis recorded that most TCR beta V segments were productive about 90% or about 30% of the time. Most TCR sequences showed up rarely, but some public TCRs showed up in many donors. The authors enumerated 180 or so TCR beta chains as linked to cytomegalovirus.

Vbeta (60) and Jbeta (13) primers were used in the PCR. Only in-frame clones appear in the TCRdb table, and some are missing; sequencing was by immunoSEQ multiplex PCR. The sample lists around 150,000 clones; about 68% were seen once. Participants comprised healthy donors of bone marrow. The specimen was PBMCs. This receptor was identified in a human donor in good health.

CDR3 sequence reads: CASSGDRGSTEAFF. The CDR3 DNA reads TGTGCCAGCAGCGGCGACAGGGGCTCCACTGAAGCTTTCTTT. The chain links TRBV9 to TRBJ1-1, with 8 nucleotides matching TRBD1. Germline V lookup: CDR1 SGDLS, CDR2 YYNGEE. V lost 3 bases to trimming and J lost 4 bases; unmatched junction nucleotides: 5. The CDR3 has 14 amino acids.